The rows below give T cell receptor beta chains drawn from one sample of a study of OX40 agonist ivuxolimab in advanced cancers. Data came from immunoSEQ multiplex PCR; TCRdb stores just in-frame clones and leaves some out. The table has 70,000 to 95,000 clones, 80% to 90% seen once. The sample in question was CD4+ or CD8+ T cells sorted from blood, obtained in a trial of the OX40 agonist ivuxolimab. These receptors were collected from an adult with an advanced solid tumor such as melanoma, head and neck, liver or kidney cancer. Both conserved end residues are part of each CDR3. The D gene is left open where the match is weak. The size of a clone is reported for some rows only, either as once, few or many, or as a class for expanded clones.

size	D	J	V	DNA	CDR3
-	TRBD2	TRBJ2-1	TRBV2	TGTGCCAGCAGGGACTCTAGCGGGGGGGAGCAGTTCTTC	CASRDSSGGEQFF
-	TRBD1	TRBJ1-1	TRBV5-8	TGTGCCAGCAGCTACAATTCAGGGGGATGGGTGACTGAAGCTTTCTTT	CASSYNSGGWVTEAFF
few	-	TRBJ1-1	TRBV11-2	TGTGCCAGCAGCCTAGGAACGGAGGTAGAAGCTTTCTTT	CASSLGTEVEAFF
-	TRBD2	TRBJ2-7	TRBV11-2	TGTGCCAGCAGCTCAACTTCCGGGACTAGCTTGTACTTC	CASSSTSGTSLYF
-	TRBD2	TRBJ2-1	TRBV5-1	TGCGCCAGCAGGACTAGCGGGGGGAGCTCCTACAATGAGCAGTTCTTC	CASRTSGGSSYNEQFF
-	-	TRBJ1-4	TRBV18	TGTGCCAGCTCACGGGAACCGAGTGGTGAAAAACTGTTTTTT	CASSREPSGEKLFF
few	-	TRBJ2-1	TRBV2	TGTGCCAGCACCCCGAACTATGAGCAGTTCTTC	CASTPNYEQFF
few	-	TRBJ1-1	TRBV5-1	TGCGCCAGCAGCTTAGGCAGGGAGACTGAAGCTTTCTTT	CASSLGRETEAFF
once	TRBD1	TRBJ2-3	TRBV6-4	TGTGCCAGCAGCGGGGGACAGGGGATAGATACGCAGTATTTT	CASSGGQGIDTQYF
-	-	TRBJ1-1	TRBV29-1	TGCAGCGCCTGGACTGCGTTGGGTACTGAAGCTTTCTTT	CSAWTALGTEAFF
-	TRBD1	TRBJ1-1	TRBV6-1	TGTGCCAGCAATACAGGGGCGAACACTGAAGCTTTCTTT	CASNTGANTEAFF
-	-	TRBJ1-1	TRBV7-8	TGTGCCAGCACCCCGGGACATATGAACACTGAAGCTTTCTTT	CASTPGHMNTEAFF
-	-	TRBJ1-5	TRBV5-1	TGCGCCAGCAGCTTGGCCGGGGCGGAGCCCCAGCATTTT	CASSLAGAEPQHF
-	-	TRBJ2-1	TRBV18	TGTGCCAGCTCAGGAGCGGTGGCCTACAATGAGCAGTTCTTC	CASSGAVAYNEQFF
-	-	TRBJ2-1	TRBV6-6	TGTGCCAGCAGTTACTCGAGGGGGGGTTCGGGGAATGAGCAGTTCTTC	CASSYSRGGSGNEQFF
-	TRBD1	TRBJ1-1	TRBV6-5	TGTGCCAGCAGTTACTCGATAGCAGGGGGCACTGAAGCTTTCTTT	CASSYSIAGGTEAFF
-	-	TRBJ2-1	TRBV5-1	TGCGCCAGCAGCTTTAACAGGTACAATGAGCAGTTCTTC	CASSFNRYNEQFF
-	TRBD1	TRBJ1-4	TRBV5-1	TGCGCCAGCAGCGGCGGACAGGCTATCAATGAAAAACTGTTTTTT	CASSGGQAINEKLFF
-	-	TRBJ1-1	TRBV7-2	TGTGCCAGCAGCTTAGGTCAGGGTTTCCCTGAAGCTTTCTTT	CASSLGQGFPEAFF
-	-	TRBJ2-3	TRBV19	TGTGCCAGTAGTATAGGGTTCAAAGATACGCAGTATTTT	CASSIGFKDTQYF
-	-	TRBJ2-7	TRBV7-9	TGTGCCAGCAGCCAGCTCCCCGGGACGACTGTAGAGGTCCACGAGCAGTACTTC	CASSQLPGTTVEVHEQYF
-	-	TRBJ1-3	TRBV2	TGTGCCAGCAGGGGGTCTACAGGGAGGAATACCATATATTTT	CASRGSTGRNTIYF
few	-	TRBJ1-3	TRBV12-5	TGTGCTAGTGCCGTGGACAGCAGAAACACCATATATTTT	CASAVDSRNTIYF
-	-	TRBJ1-2	TRBV15	TGTGCCACCAGCAGAGATGGAAGGGAAGGTGGCTACACCTTC	CATSRDGREGGYTF
-	-	TRBJ1-6	TRBV2	TGTGCCAGCGGTGACAGGACGGAAAATTCACCCCTCCACTTT	CASGDRTENSPLHF
medium-sized	-	TRBJ1-3	TRBV7-2	TGTGCCAGCAGCTTACTGGGGGCATCAATCAACACCATATATTTT	CASSLLGASINTIYF
-	-	TRBJ1-6	TRBV5-4	TGTGCCAGCAGCGGCCCCTTTAATTCACCCCTCCACTTT	CASSGPFNSPLHF
-	TRBD2	TRBJ2-1	TRBV19	TGTGCCAGTATAAAAGTAGCGGGGATGAATGAGCAGTTCTTC	CASIKVAGMNEQFF
-	-	TRBJ2-7	TRBV11-3	TGTGCCAGCAGCTCCGACTCCTACGAGCAGTACTTC	CASSSDSYEQYF
once	-	TRBJ1-4	TRBV11-1	TGTGCCAGCAGCTTCGGGATAACTAATGAAAAACTGTTTTTT	CASSFGITNEKLFF
-	TRBD1	TRBJ2-3	TRBV5-1	TGCGCCAGCAGCTTGGGCAGACAGGGGGACACAGATACGCAGTATTTT	CASSLGRQGDTDTQYF
-	-	TRBJ2-1	TRBV5-6	TGTGCCAGCAGCTTGGCTGGGGAACGGGACGAGCAGTTCTTC	CASSLAGERDEQFF